The T cell receptor beta chain under discussion was sequenced for a study listed by TCRdb under 2016. The CDR3, cysteine through phenylalanine, is 17 amino acids long. Kept here is only the CDR3 DNA, which spans 51 bases and is read in frame from base 1. CDR1 is given as MNHEY and CDR2 as SVGEGT, both from the germline V gene. The junction shows trimming of 4 bases on V and 0 bases on J, and the gene matches do not reach 8 bases of it. This clonotype showed up just a few times. The target of this receptor is not known. No base qualities exist here, and no much larger clone lies one base off it. The method was RT-PCR. The sequencing machine was an Illumina MiSeq. TCRdb itself trimmed the public reads at Q25 with fastp, ran MiXCR and retained productive beta chains. CDR3 protein duplicates are merged, each entry listing the most common genes and DNA. This sample has about 680,000 distinct CDR3 sequences in its table, and 14% of those were observed once. Roughly 3.9% of the sample comes from the top ten.

Source material: memory CD4+ T cells from blood. This clonotype was sampled from a female donor in good health, serving as a healthy control. The chain links TRBV6-2 or TRBV6-3 with TRBJ1-5, and TRBD1 matches 8 of the central bases. The CDR3 reads as follows: CASSSEGQDNSNQPQHF. The nucleotides read TGTGCCAGCAGTTCGGAGGGACAGGATAATAGCAATCAGCCCCAGCATTTT.